Following are 32 T cell receptor beta chains from one sample sequenced in a study of blood T cells in healthy people across ages. The second PCR ran about 6 to 12 cycles with a sample-barcoded 5' primer and J-beta primers. Each CDR3 protein is one row after TCRdb ran MiXCR on the 5' RACE reads. The sample has about a million distinct CDR3 sequences; about 48% are singletons. Source material: blood. The receptors here all came from a man aged 25 to 45 in good health.

The gene calls are TRBV7-2 and TRBJ2-3, with D uncertain. The CDR3 contains 16 residues. Trimming stripped 0 bases from V and 1 base from J, with 11 bases between. CDR1 and CDR2 (germline): SGHTA, FQGNSA. The CDR3 DNA sequence: TGTGCCAGCAGCTTAGCGCTATACGGTGGCACAGATACGCAGTATTTT. It yields the protein CASSLALYGGTDTQYF.

The chain uses TRBV12-3 or TRBV12-4 and TRBJ2-3; the match to TRBD2 covers 10 bases. The CDR3 covers 16 residues. The V and J ends lost 6 bases and 6 bases, in that order; junction bases with no gene match: 12. The CDR3 is CASSPRRSGGPDTQYF. The DNA of the CDR3 is TGTGCCAGCAGCCCGAGACGTAGCGGGGGGCCCGATACGCAGTATTTT.

This clonotype has just a few counts. V gene TRBV6-4 combines with J gene TRBJ2-1, with 11 bases fitting TRBD2. Germline V gives CDR1 MRHNA, CDR2 SNTAGT. The CDR3 covers 15 residues. J lost 9 bases, V lost 3 bases, and 7 bases had no gene match. The CDR3 DNA reads as TGTGCCAGCAGTGAAGGGACTAGCGGCCGGGTTGAGCAGTTCTTC. Residues: CASSEGTSGRVEQFF.

The chain has TRBV7-3 and TRBJ2-7; 12 nucleotides align to TRBD2. V was clipped by 5 bases and J by 4 bases; unmatched bases: 12. Germline CDR1 SGHTA, CDR2 FQGTGA. CDR3 length: 17 residues. The CDR3 protein is CASSERDRTSGVYEQYF. For the CDR3, the DNA is TGTGCCAGCAGCGAAAGAGACCGGACTAGCGGGGTTTACGAGCAGTACTTC.

About this clonotype: The germline gene is not matched at one end of the junction; a read error may be the cause. The genes are TRBV10-3 and TRBJ1-5; 7 nucleotides line up with TRBD1. Germline V gene data show CDR1 as ENHRY and CDR2 as SYGVKD. This CDR3 contains 14 residues. The CDR3 region has the DNA TGTGCCATCAGTTACGGACAGGTTGGGCAGCTCCAGCATTTT. It encodes CAISYGQVGQLQHF.

The J gene is TRBJ1-5, the V gene TRBV27; TRBD1 aligns across 8 bases. Germline V gene sequence: CDR1 MNHEY, CDR2 SMNVEV (reference sequence). The CDR3 covers 15 residues. Losses at the gene ends were 2 bases for V and 6 bases for J; bases not matched to a gene: 6. In nucleotides, the CDR3 is TGTGCCAGCAGTTTAGGTGGACAGGGACTTCAGCCCCAGCATTTT. This encodes CASSLGGQGLQPQHF.

The gene calls are TRBV27 and TRBJ2-2; TRBD2 agrees at 7 bases. The CDR3 runs 15 residues. Germline lookup yields CDR1 MNHEY and CDR2 SMNVEV (reference sequence). Unmatched junction bases numbered 1, after V lost 2 bases and J lost 1 base. The CDR3 DNA reads as TGTGCCAGCAGTTTAGGCGGGGGGAACACCGGGGAGCTGTTTTTT. It yields the protein CASSLGGGNTGELFF.

This clonotype was observed a handful of times. The rearrangement joins TRBV28 to TRBJ2-7; 11 positions match TRBD1. V lost 3 bases to trimming and J lost 7 bases; unmatched junction nucleotides: 8. Per germline, CDR1 MDHEN and CDR2 SYDVKM. The CDR3 spans 15 residues. CDR3 coding DNA: TGTGCCAGCAGTTTCTCCGGGACAGGGGGACCAGAGCAGTACTTC. Translating gives CASSFSGTGGPEQYF.

V gene TRBV6-2 or TRBV6-3 combines with J gene TRBJ1-5; weak D call: TRBD1 (5 bases). Trimming cost V 2 bases and J 2 bases, with 13 bases left between them. Germline CDR1 reads MNHEY; CDR2 reads SVGEGT. The CDR3 runs 16 residues. DNA for the CDR3: TGTGCCAGCAGTTACATCAGTGGAGGGGGCAATCAGCCCCAGCATTTT. This sequence encodes CASSYISGGGNQPQHF.

About this clonotype itself: A read error may explain this, as a much larger clone is one base away. V gene TRBV5-6 combines with J gene TRBJ2-7; the match to TRBD1 covers 7 bases. Trimming removed 3 bases from V and 10 bases from J; junction bases left unmatched: 13. CDR1 is SGHDT and CDR2 is YYEEEE in the germline V gene. This CDR3 has 14 amino acids. The CDR3 protein is CASSSYNRGEAQYF. The CDR3 nucleotides are TGTGCCAGCAGCTCCTATAACAGGGGAGAGGCCCAGTACTTC.

This clonotype was observed a handful of times. The V gene is TRBV29-1, the J gene TRBJ2-3; D may correspond to TRBD1 or TRBD2 (6 bases each). Germline V gives CDR1 SQVTM, CDR2 ANQGSEA. Trimming left V 4 bases short and J 3 bases short, with 14 bases between. This CDR3 is 14 amino acids long. CDR3 nucleotide sequence: TGCAGCGTTGTCGGGGCGGGGACAACAGATACGCAGTATTTT. This sequence encodes CSVVGAGTTDTQYF.

Points on this clonotype: Just one base apart from a much larger clone, this may be a read error. J is TRBJ2-1 and V is TRBV27; D might be TRBD1 (5 bases). V was pared by 2 bases and J by 10 bases, with 18 bases between. Germline assignment: CDR1 MNHEY and CDR2 SMNVEV (reference sequence). The CDR3 runs 15 residues. The CDR3 here is CASSLTRSAAGEQFF. DNA of the CDR3: TGTGCCAGCAGTTTAACGAGGTCGGCAGCAGGGGAGCAGTTCTTC.

The genes are TRBV6-9 and TRBJ2-1; D possibly matches TRBD1 or TRBD2 (7 bases each). Trimming pared 7 bases from V and 4 bases from J, leaving 17 bases between. This CDR3 is built from 15 residues. Germline loops: CDR1 MNHGY, CDR2 SVAAGI. This chain's CDR3 is CASTGGRGPYNEQFF. CDR3 in DNA: TGTGCCAGCACCGGTGGGAGGGGGCCTTACAATGAGCAGTTCTTC.

The rearrangement links TRBV7-2 to TRBJ2-3; TRBD1 agrees at 8 bases. Germline trimming cut 5 bases from V and 6 bases from J; bases unmatched to any gene: 7. Germline loops: CDR1 SGHTA, CDR2 FQGNSA. There are 14 residues in the CDR3. CDR3 protein: CASSPPGTGDTQYF. CDR3 sequence (DNA): TGTGCCAGCAGCCCCCCCGGGACAGGCGATACGCAGTATTTT. Using reference TRBV7-2 and TRBJ2-3 for the parts outside the CDR3, the full variable domain is GAGVSQSPSNKVTEKGKDVELRCDPISGHTALYWYRQSLGQGLEFLIYFQGNSAPDKSGLPSDRFSAERTGGSVSTLTIQRTQQEDSAVYLCASSPPGTGDTQYFGPGTRLTVL.

This clonotype was seen a few times. CDR3: CSVGQSNSNQPQHF. DNA of the CDR3: TGCAGCGTTGGACAGAGTAATAGCAATCAGCCCCAGCATTTT. This chain connects TRBV29-1 to TRBJ1-5; D may be TRBD1 (5 bases). V was clipped by 4 bases and J by 0 bases, with 10 bases between them. CDR3 size: 14 residues. Germline values: CDR1 SQVTM, CDR2 ANQGSEA.

J is TRBJ2-3 and V is TRBV3-1; the D is unclear. V dropped 3 bases and J dropped 8 bases, with 12 bases sitting between them. In germline, CDR1 is LGHDT, CDR2 YNNKEL (reference sequence). The CDR3 is made up of 13 amino acids. For the CDR3, the DNA is TGTGCCAGCAGCCAGTTACCCCTGGGTACGCAGTATTTT. Its protein is CASSQLPLGTQYF.

The chain combines TRBV12-3 or TRBV12-4 with TRBJ1-2; a possible D gene is TRBD1 (5 bases). This CDR3 has 14 amino acids. Trimming removed 1 base at V and 1 base at J, with 7 bases between. The CDR3 DNA reads TGTGCCAGCAGTTTAGGACAGATTAACTATGGCTACACCTTC. Translation: CASSLGQINYGYTF.

V gene TRBV7-8 combines with J gene TRBJ2-7; 9 nucleotides match TRBD1. The CDR3 has 15 amino acids. Unmatched junction bases numbered 17, after V lost 7 bases and J lost 10 bases. Germline V gives CDR1 SGHVS, CDR2 FQNEAQ. CDR3 residues: CASKNYGTGFGAQYF. The CDR3, as DNA: TGTGCCAGCAAGAACTACGGGACAGGGTTTGGTGCCCAGTACTTC.

This clonotype came up many times. The chain combines TRBV4-2 with TRBJ2-7; D may be TRBD2 (5 bases). Per germline, CDR1 LGHNA and CDR2 YNFKEQ. The CDR3 has 14 amino acids. The germline V and J ends were trimmed by 1 base and 0 bases, with 7 bases remaining between them. CDR3 nucleotides: TGTGCCAGCAGCCAAGCGGAGGACTCCTACGAGCAGTACTTC. It codes for CASSQAEDSYEQYF.

The rearrangement joins TRBV9 to TRBJ2-3; 10 positions match TRBD2. Germline-derived CDR1 and CDR2 are SGDLS and YYNGEE. The J segment lost 5 bases and the V segment lost 0 bases, leaving 6 bases of the junction unmatched. This CDR3 comprises 16 residues. The CDR3 coding sequence is TGTGCCAGCAGCGTAGCAGCGGGAGGGTCGGGAGATACGCAGTATTTT. It specifies CASSVAAGGSGDTQYF.

Details on this clonotype: One junction end disagrees with the germline gene, perhaps due to a read error. The gene calls are TRBV4-2 and TRBJ2-2; no clear D gene. This CDR3 region has 15 residues. Germline lookup yields CDR1 LGHNA and CDR2 YNFKEQ. CDR3 DNA: TGTGCCAGCAGCCCCCAACGGGCGAACACCGAGGAGCTGTTTTTT. Its protein product is CASSPQRANTEELFF.

The rearrangement links TRBV7-9 to TRBJ2-5, with 7 bases fitting TRBD1. J lost 11 bases, V lost 5 bases, and 17 bases had no gene match. This CDR3 is 15 amino acids long. The V gene's germline CDR1 is SEHNR and CDR2 FQNEAQ (reference sequence). The CDR3 sequence: CASSPFGTDYNEQYF. CDR3 DNA: TGTGCCAGCAGCCCCTTCGGGACAGATTACAATGAGCAGTACTTC.

The J gene is TRBJ1-4, the V gene TRBV4-1; 10 nucleotides line up with TRBD1. Unmatched junction bases numbered 11, after V lost 3 bases and J lost 7 bases. Germline lookup yields CDR1 MGHRA and CDR2 YSYEKL. CDR3 length equals 17 residues. The CDR3 spells CASSQGDRGGRGEKLFF. In nucleotides, the CDR3 is TGCGCCAGCAGCCAGGGGGACAGGGGAGGTCGTGGTGAAAAACTGTTTTTT.

The chain recombines TRBV12-3 or TRBV12-4 with TRBJ2-5; TRBD2 agrees at 7 bases. V dropped 6 bases and J dropped 3; count of bases not matched to a gene: 19. There are 18 residues in the CDR3. CDR3 nucleotide sequence: TGTGCCAGCAGCTTACGGGGGGTCGCGATCGTGGATGAAGAGACCCAGTACTTC. Its protein product is CASSLRGVAIVDEETQYF.

CDR3 protein: CASSADSPWGKLFF. DNA for the CDR3: TGCGCCAGCAGCGCGGACAGCCCCTGGGGAAAACTGTTTTTT. V usage is TRBV5-1 and J usage is TRBJ1-4; a weak D match, TRBD1 (6 bases). Germline V lookup: CDR1 SGHRS, CDR2 YFSETQ. CDR3 length: 14 amino acids. Trimming took off 4 bases at V and 10 bases at J, with 17 bases between the two ends.

The chain joins TRBV2 to TRBJ2-5; 11 nucleotides line up with TRBD2. V shed 4 bases, J shed 7 bases, and the junction held 2 bases outside the gene matches. The CDR3 totals 13 residues. Per the germline V gene, CDR1 is SNHLY and CDR2 is FYNNEI. DNA for the CDR3: TGTGCCAGCAGTGTAGGACTAGCGGGGACCCAGTACTTC. This encodes CASSVGLAGTQYF.

In its sample, this clonotype was seen a few times. A single base separates this from a much larger clone, so it may be a read error. The J gene is TRBJ2-5, the V gene TRBV27, with TRBD2 identical over 15 bases. Germline trimming cut 5 bases from V and 11 bases from J; bases unmatched to any gene: 9. CDR3 length: 15 residues. CDR1 is MNHEY and CDR2 is SMNVEV in the germline V gene (reference sequence). The CDR3 protein is CASSRGTSGGNEQYF. Here the CDR3 DNA reads TGTGCCAGCAGTCGAGGGACTAGCGGGGGGAATGAGCAGTACTTC.

This clonotype was counted between two and nine times. The rearrangement joins TRBV11-3 to TRBJ2-7, with D possibly matching TRBD2 (5 bases). V shed 0 bases and J shed 0 bases, with 9 bases lying between them. This CDR3 spans 15 amino acids. Germline V gene data show CDR1 as SGHNT and CDR2 as YENEEA. The CDR3 here is CASSLERANSYEQYF. The CDR3 region has the DNA TGTGCCAGCAGCTTAGAGCGGGCGAACTCCTACGAGCAGTACTTC.

The count of this clonotype is one. The conserved phenylalanine or tryptophan is not found at the CDR3 terminus, so this likely reflects a read error. The chain carries TRBV20-1 and TRBJ2-7; D might be TRBD1 (6 bases). The DNA end favors TRBJ2-5, so the J call may be wrong. This CDR3 contains 15 residues. Germline CDR1 is DFQATT and CDR2 is SNEGSKA (reference sequence). This CDR3 is CSARDLEGEQETQYS. CDR3 nucleotides: TGCAGTGCTAGAGATCTAGAGGGGGAGCAAGAGACCCAGTACTCC.

There are a few counts of this clonotype. V and J are TRBV20-1 and TRBJ2-1, with D possibly being TRBD1 (6 bases). The CDR3 sequence is 14 residues long. Germline CDR1 reads DFQATT; CDR2 reads SNEGSKA (reference sequence). V lost 6 bases, J lost 5 bases, and 17 bases lay in between. The CDR3 bases are TGCAGTGCCCGGATCGGGACAACAAACAATGAGCAGTTCTTC. Its protein is CSARIGTTNNEQFF.

This clonotype was detected a few times. This chain joins TRBV29-1 and TRBJ2-7, with D tentatively TRBD2 (6 bases). Germline assignment: CDR1 SQVTM and CDR2 ANQGSEA. CDR3 size: 13 residues. Deletions cut 6 bases from V and 3 bases from J, with 15 bases between. In DNA form, the CDR3 reads TGCAGCGTCGGGGGACGGACCCACTACGAGCAGTACTTC. It is translated as CSVGGRTHYEQYF.

The CDR3 protein is CATSRDRGGRNTEAFF. The CDR3 coding sequence is TGTGCCACCAGCAGAGATCGCGGGGGGCGGAACACTGAAGCTTTCTTT. The gene calls are TRBV15 and TRBJ1-1, with a weak D call TRBD1 (6 bases). Germline V gives CDR1 LNHNV, CDR2 YYDKDF (reference sequence). The length of the CDR3 is 16 residues. The germline V and J ends were trimmed by 0 bases and 1 base, with 12 bases remaining between them. Using reference TRBV15 and TRBJ1-1 for the parts outside the CDR3, the full variable domain is DAMVIQNPRYQVTQFGKPVTLSCSQTLNHNVMYWYQQKSSQAPKLLFHYYDKDFNNEADTPDNFQSRRPNTSFCFLDIRSPGLGDTAMYLCATSRDRGGRNTEAFFGQGTRLTVV.